This TCR beta chain derives from a study of beta chain features in type 1 diabetes. Whole-study results and caveats: Within patients, naive, central memory and Treg TCRB repertoires seemed more similar than within healthy donors. Junctions at VDJ sites from type 1 diabetes patients had fewer insertions and more deletions. Among all four CD4+ subsets, Type 1 diabetes patients had TCRB CDR3s that were moderately but significantly shorter.

The whole isolated RNA underwent reverse transcription, so sequencing captured expressed TCRB transcripts. Profiled with immunoSEQ multiplex PCR; TCRdb holds only in-frame clones, not every one. The data hold 680,000 or so clones, with 15% to 18% observed a single time. This clone came up a few times. Its target is not known. Markers CD45RO/CCR7/CD25/CD127/CD95/CD27 served to sort CD4+ naive, central memory, regulatory and stem cell-like memory cells. J lost 2 bases, V lost 0 bases, and 10 bases had no gene match. The V gene's germline CDR1 is PRHDT and CDR2 FYEKMQ (reference sequence). This CDR3 is 18 amino acids long.

The clonotype was recovered from a man in his late teens or twenties in good health. Specimen: naive CD4+ T cells from blood. This chain links TRBV13 with TRBJ2-7; TRBD2 matches 10 bases. The CDR3: CASSLGGRLAGETYEQYF. The CDR3 DNA reads as TGTGCCAGCAGCTTAGGAGGACGGCTAGCGGGGGAGACCTACGAGCAGTACTTC.